These 9 T cell receptor beta chains share one sample of origin, sequenced in a study of beta chain features in type 1 diabetes. Antigens for these TCRs are unknown. Findings and caveats of the study: All four CD4+ subsets of Type 1 diabetes patients contained TCRB CDR3s that were moderately but significantly shorter.

TCRB transcripts that were expressed got sequenced, as all of the isolated RNA had been reverse transcribed. The repertoire was sequenced with immunoSEQ multiplex PCR; TCRdb's copy has only in-frame clones and lacks some. The table lists around 650,000 clones, 9.5% to 15% of them singletons, with approximately 0.11% in the top ten. Specimen: naive CD4+ T cells from blood. All receptors come from a man younger than 40 with type 1 diabetes.

The sample holds a few counts of this clone. One junction end disagrees with the germline gene, perhaps due to a read error. The chain is built from TRBV7-7 and TRBJ2-1; D perhaps matches TRBD1 (6 bases). Germline CDR1 SSHAT, CDR2 FNYEAQ (reference sequence). The CDR3 covers 17 residues. The CDR3 nucleotides read TGTGCTAGCAGCCCTGTGGCTCCACAGGGTACCTACAATGAGCAGTTCTTC. As protein: CASSPVAPQGTYNEQFF.

The table lists this clone with a few counts. The V and J genes are TRBV14 and TRBJ2-1; D gene ambiguous. Germline V CDR1 and CDR2: SGHDN, FVKESK. This CDR3 is 14 amino acids long. V gave up 1 base and J gave up 0 bases, with 4 bases separating them. The CDR3 nucleotides are TGTGCCAGCAGCCAAGCGGGCTCCTACAATGAGCAGTTCTTC. This gives the protein CASSQAGSYNEQFF.

The genes are TRBV15 and TRBJ1-5; weak D call: TRBD1 (6 bases). The V gene's germline CDR1 is LNHNV and CDR2 YYDKDF (reference sequence). This CDR3 is 15 amino acids long. Trimming removed 0 bases from V and 4 bases from J, with 10 bases in between. The CDR3: CATSRDRTANQPQHF. CDR3 in DNA: TGTGCCACCAGCAGAGATAGGACAGCTAATCAGCCCCAGCATTTT. The variable domain in full, with the rest retrieved from reference TRBV15 and TRBJ1-5, is DAMVIQNPRYQVTQFGKPVTLSCSQTLNHNVMYWYQQKSSQAPKLLFHYYDKDFNNEADTPDNFQSRRPNTSFCFLDIRSPGLGDTAMYLCATSRDRTANQPQHFGDGTRLSIL.

The chain uses TRBV29-1 and TRBJ1-3, with 7 bases aligning to TRBD1. V was pared by 2 bases and J by 0 bases, with 7 bases of the junction left unmatched. Per the germline V gene, CDR1 is SQVTM and CDR2 is ANQGSEA. The CDR3 contains 16 residues. The CDR3 nucleotides read TGCAGCGTTGAATGGGGACAGACTAGCTCTGGAAACACCATATATTTT. This sequence encodes CSVEWGQTSSGNTIYF.

The J gene is TRBJ2-3, the V gene TRBV5-1, with no clear D. CDR3 length: 11 amino acids. The germline V and J ends were trimmed by 7 bases and 6 bases, with 9 bases remaining between them. The germline V gene encodes CDR1 SGHRS and CDR2 YFSETQ. The CDR3 coding sequence is TGCGCCAGCGGCGCCGGGGATACGCAGTATTTT. Protein product: CASGAGDTQYF. Using reference TRBV5-1 and TRBJ2-3 for the parts outside the CDR3, the full variable domain is KAGVTQTPRYLIKTRGQQVTLSCSPISGHRSVSWYQQTPGQGLQFLFEYFSETQRNKGNFPGRFSGRQFSNSRSEMNVSTLELGDSALYLCASGAGDTQYFGPGTRLTVL.

Concerning this clone: The same CDR3 also results from other DNA sequences found in this sample. This rearrangement joins TRBV6-5 to TRBJ1-3, with 7 bases matching TRBD1. CDR3 length: 16 residues. Germline values: CDR1 MNHEY, CDR2 SVGAGI. V lost 0 bases and J lost 0; bases outside the gene matches: 2. The CDR3 here is CASSYSGDSSGNTIYF. Written as DNA, the CDR3 is TGTGCCAGCAGTTACTCGGGGGACAGCTCTGGAAACACCATATATTTT.

The chain has TRBV10-3 and TRBJ1-6, with 8 bases lining up with TRBD1. Trimming cost V 9 bases and J 7 bases; bases outside gene matches: 8. The CDR3 has 14 residues. Germline V gene data show CDR1 as ENHRY and CDR2 as SYGVKD. This CDR3 is CAIRPGQDNSPLHF. For the CDR3, the DNA is TGTGCCATACGTCCGGGACAGGACAATTCACCCCTCCACTTT.

The chain is built from TRBV18 and TRBJ2-7; possible D gene TRBD2, 5 bases. The V end lost 0 bases, the J end lost 3 bases, and 9 bases lay between the germline ends. The length of the CDR3 is 14 residues. Germline V lookup: CDR1 KGHSH, CDR2 LQKENI. CDR3 bases: TGTGCCAGCTCACCACCTAACGGAGGCTACGAGCAGTACTTC. Protein product: CASSPPNGGYEQYF.

This clone was recorded a few times. V gene TRBV7-9 combines with J gene TRBJ1-5; D not resolved. Between the trimmed V and J ends, which lost 0 bases and 9 bases, there was a span of 3 bases. Germline CDR1 and CDR2: SEHNR and FQNEAQ (reference sequence). The CDR3 runs 11 residues. CDR3: CASSLAGPQHF. In nucleotides, the CDR3 is TGTGCCAGCAGCTTAGCTGGGCCCCAGCATTTT.